The 23 T cell receptor beta chains below were found in one sample sequenced in a study of blood T cell repertoires in COVID-19. Some clones are missing from TCRdb's copy, which holds only in-frame ones; the method was immunoSEQ multiplex PCR. This sample has some 150,000 clones, with approximately 90% found just once. Sequencing was carried out using peripheral blood. The origin of the receptors is a woman in her seventies with acute or convalescent COVID-19.

Only one count was recorded for this clone. The chain links TRBV29-1 to TRBJ1-1; D ambiguous. Per the germline V gene, CDR1 is SQVTM and CDR2 is ANQGSEA. The CDR3 loop spans 14 amino acids. V lost 0 bases, J lost 2 bases, and 10 bases lay in between. Here the CDR3 DNA reads TGCAGCGTTGAAGATGGGGAGTCTAACACTGAAGCTTTCTTT. This sequence encodes CSVEDGESNTEAFF.

Remarks on this clone: Additional DNA sequences in this sample encode the identical CDR3. This chain joins TRBV24-1 and TRBJ2-1; D unclear. This CDR3 is 12 amino acids long. The V gene's germline CDR1 is KGHDR and CDR2 SFDVKD. With 4 bases removed from V and 9 bases from J, the gap between germline ends came to 9 bases. CDR3 in DNA: TGTGCCACCAGTGACCCTTCTACTGAGCAGTTCTTC. This translates into CATSDPSTEQFF.

The chain carries TRBV2 and TRBJ1-1; perhaps TRBD1 as D (6 bases). The germline V gene encodes CDR1 SNHLY and CDR2 FYNNEI. CDR3 size: 15 residues. The V end was cut by 7 bases, the J end by 4 bases, with 19 bases between. CDR3 DNA: TGTGCCAGCACTCCCTGGGGGGGCTGGAGCACTGAAGCTTTCTTT. Protein product: CASTPWGGWSTEAFF. The whole variable domain, filled in from reference TRBV2 and TRBJ1-1, reads EPEVTQTPSHQVTQMGQEVILRCVPISNHLYFYWYRQILGQKVEFLVSFYNNEISEKSEIFDDQFSVERPDGSNFTLKIRSTKLEDSAMYFCASTPWGGWSTEAFFGQGTRLTVV.

V gene TRBV7-9 combines with J gene TRBJ2-3; D is unresolved. V was cut by 1 base and J by 1 base, with 12 bases left in between. The CDR3 runs to 16 residues. Germline V CDR1 and CDR2: SEHNR, FQNEAQ (reference sequence). CDR3 protein: CASSLGSGTGTDTQYF. For the CDR3, the DNA is TGTGCCAGCAGCTTAGGTTCCGGTACTGGCACAGATACGCAGTATTTT.

There are a few counts of this clone. This chain uses TRBV6-6 with TRBJ1-6; D possibly corresponds to TRBD1 (6 bases). Germline V gene data show CDR1 as MNHNY and CDR2 as SVGAGI (reference sequence). Trimming stripped 9 bases from V and 2 bases from J, with 14 bases between. CDR3 length: 15 amino acids. This CDR3 is CASERGSPYNSPLHF. DNA for the CDR3: TGTGCCAGTGAAAGGGGGTCCCCCTATAATTCACCCCTCCACTTT.

J is TRBJ2-3 and V is TRBV11-2; possibly TRBD1 for D (5 bases). CDR3 length: 15 residues. Germline V CDR1 and CDR2: SGHAT, FQNNGV. V dropped 7 bases and J dropped 3 bases, with 17 bases sitting between them. CDR3 amino acids: CASTERGVETDTQYF. The CDR3 DNA sequence: TGTGCCAGCACCGAAAGGGGTGTAGAGACAGATACGCAGTATTTT.

Comment on this clone: Other DNA sequences of this sample code for an identical CDR3. The chain employs TRBV5-8 and TRBJ1-5, with D perhaps TRBD1 (5 bases). CDR1 is SGHTS and CDR2 is YDEGEE in the germline V gene. The CDR3 runs to 14 residues. V shed 3 bases and J shed 2 bases, with 9 bases lying between them. This CDR3 reads CASSSRGRNQPQHF. The CDR3 DNA sequence: TGTGCCAGCAGCTCAAGGGGTCGCAATCAGCCCCAGCATTTT.

The CDR3 region is CASSQSASWLTNEKLFF. The CDR3 DNA is TGTGCCAGCAGCCAATCAGCTAGCTGGTTGACTAATGAAAAACTGTTTTTT. V usage is TRBV4-2 and J usage is TRBJ1-4; no definite D call. Germline V gene lookup returns CDR1 LGHNA and CDR2 YNFKEQ. The V end was cut by 2 bases, the J end by 2 bases, with 15 bases between. CDR3 length: 17 residues.

This clone was found once. This rearrangement joins TRBV18 to TRBJ1-2; TRBD1 is a possible D gene (5 bases). Germline V gives CDR1 KGHSH, CDR2 LQKENI. There are 18 residues in the CDR3. Trimming left V 3 bases short and J 3 bases short, with 23 bases between. The CDR3 loop reads CASSPIGTSSPGDYGYTF. CDR3 nucleotides: TGTGCCAGCTCACCGATTGGGACGTCTTCGCCGGGAGACTATGGCTACACCTTC.

As to this clone: The junction differs from germline at one of its ends, possibly a read error. The CDR3 loop reads CASSPRLSGRGNEQFF. The DNA of the CDR3 is TGTGCTAGCAGCCCCCGGTTGAGCGGGCGGGGCAATGAGCAGTTCTTC. The V gene is TRBV7-7, the J gene TRBJ2-1; D might be TRBD2 (6 bases). Germline loops: CDR1 SSHAT, CDR2 FNYEAQ (reference sequence). CDR3 length equals 16 residues.

The chain combines TRBV20-1 with TRBJ2-5; TRBD1 aligns across 9 bases. Germline-derived CDR1 and CDR2 are DFQATT and SNEGSKA (reference sequence). The trim removed 3 bases at V and 6 bases at J, leaving 5 bases unmatched. This CDR3 is 13 amino acids long. The CDR3 is CSASRTGVKTQYF. The CDR3 DNA sequence: TGCAGTGCTAGTCGGACAGGGGTTAAGACCCAGTACTTC.

The genes are TRBV2 and TRBJ1-1; D is uncertain. The length of the CDR3 is 13 residues. V was clipped by 6 bases and J by 1 base, with 9 bases between them. Germline V lookup: CDR1 SNHLY, CDR2 FYNNEI. CDR3 sequence: CASRFRGNTEAFF. The CDR3, as DNA: TGTGCCAGCAGATTCCGGGGGAACACTGAAGCTTTCTTT.

The chain couples TRBV28 to TRBJ1-1; 8 bases match TRBD1. V shed 2 bases, J shed 10 bases, and the junction held 9 bases outside the gene matches. CDR3 size: 14 residues. Germline values: CDR1 MDHEN, CDR2 SYDVKM. CDR3 region: CASSLPPGQGGAFF. The DNA for the CDR3 is TGTGCCAGCAGTTTACCCCCTGGACAGGGAGGAGCTTTCTTT.

This clone was seen only once. The CDR3 loop is CASSNGLVRCGYGYTF. The CDR3 coding sequence is TGTGCCAGCAGCAACGGACTAGTCCGTTGTGGCTATGGCTACACCTTC. The gene calls are TRBV21-1 and TRBJ1-2. TRBV21-1 is labeled a pseudogene. The length of the CDR3 is 16 residues.

The rearrangement uses TRBV19 and TRBJ1-2; 11 bases are a match to TRBD1. This CDR3 comprises 14 residues. V gave up 5 bases and J gave up 8 bases; unmatched junction bases: 7. CDR1 LNHDA and CDR2 SQIVND come from the germline V gene (reference sequence). The DNA for the CDR3 is TGTGCCAGTAGTCCGGACAGGGGGCTATCCGGCTACACCTTC. Amino acids: CASSPDRGLSGYTF.

The V and J genes are TRBV19 and TRBJ2-7; TRBD2 matches 8 bases. The CDR3 extends over 14 amino acids. J gave up 1 base and V 6 bases, and 5 bases lay outside the gene matches. Germline V gives CDR1 LNHDA, CDR2 SQIVND (reference sequence). CDR3 sequence (DNA): TGTGCCAGTAGCTTTACTAGCGGATCCTACGAGCAGTACTTC. Translation gives CASSFTSGSYEQYF.

This clone was seen more than once but under ten times. The V gene is TRBV18, the J gene TRBJ1-1, with D perhaps matching TRBD1 (6 bases). CDR3 length equals 14 residues. Germline values: CDR1 KGHSH, CDR2 LQKENI. V shed 6 bases and J shed 1 base, with 12 bases lying between them. In DNA, the CDR3 is TGTGCCAGCTCTCAGCGGACAGAGAACACTGAAGCTTTCTTT. It translates to CASSQRTENTEAFF.

The chain has TRBV3-1 (or the pseudogene TRBV3-2) and TRBJ2-4, with D tentatively TRBD1 (6 bases). V was clipped by 2 bases and J by 2 bases, with 13 bases between them. The CDR3 has 16 residues. CDR1 LGHDT and CDR2 YNNKEL come from the germline V gene (reference sequence). In nucleotides, the CDR3 is TGTGCCAGCAGCCAACCGACAGGCCCTACCAAAAACATTCAGTACTTC. Its protein is CASSQPTGPTKNIQYF.

The chain uses TRBV5-4 and TRBJ2-1; tentatively, D is TRBD2 (5 bases). This CDR3 is 15 amino acids long. Trimming took off 2 bases at V and 0 bases at J, with 9 bases between the two ends. Looked up from germline, CDR1 is SGHNT and CDR2 is YYREEE (reference sequence). The CDR3 here is CASSLMGSSYNEQFF. In nucleotides, the CDR3 is TGTGCCAGCAGCTTAATGGGGAGCTCCTACAATGAGCAGTTCTTC.

The genes are TRBV11-3 and TRBJ2-1; 8 bases fit TRBD1. CDR1 is SGHNT, CDR2 YENEEA, per germline. With V trimmed by 4 bases and J by 4 bases, 6 bases remained unmatched. The CDR3 runs 15 residues. The CDR3 here is CASSSTGQGYNEQFF. The CDR3 DNA follows: TGTGCCAGCAGCTCTACCGGACAGGGTTACAATGAGCAGTTCTTC.

This chain links TRBV19 with TRBJ1-1, with D unresolved. The V end lost 7 bases, the J end lost 1 base, and 19 bases lay between the germline ends. Germline values: CDR1 LNHDA, CDR2 SQIVND (reference sequence). The CDR3 has 16 amino acids. The CDR3 loop is CASKRVDFGRNTEAFF. The CDR3 coding sequence is TGTGCCAGTAAGCGTGTTGACTTTGGCAGGAACACTGAAGCTTTCTTT.

V and J are TRBV11-2 and TRBJ1-2; 7 nucleotides agree with TRBD1. Trimming cost V 5 bases and J 5 bases; bases outside gene matches: 8. CDR1 and CDR2 from the germline V gene are SGHAT and FQNNGV. The CDR3 covers 14 residues. This CDR3 reads CASSPPGTAYGYTF. The CDR3 DNA follows: TGTGCCAGCAGCCCACCCGGGACAGCTTATGGCTACACCTTC.

This clone was counted between two and nine times. The rearrangement joins TRBV7-2 to TRBJ2-3, with 11 bases lining up with TRBD2. This CDR3 has 16 amino acids. Germline-derived CDR1 and CDR2 are SGHTA and FQGNSA. V shed 3 bases and J 3 bases; nucleotides not matched to a gene: 5. This chain's CDR3 is CASSFNSGGATDTQYF. DNA for the CDR3: TGTGCCAGCAGCTTCAATAGCGGGGGGGCGACAGATACGCAGTATTTT.